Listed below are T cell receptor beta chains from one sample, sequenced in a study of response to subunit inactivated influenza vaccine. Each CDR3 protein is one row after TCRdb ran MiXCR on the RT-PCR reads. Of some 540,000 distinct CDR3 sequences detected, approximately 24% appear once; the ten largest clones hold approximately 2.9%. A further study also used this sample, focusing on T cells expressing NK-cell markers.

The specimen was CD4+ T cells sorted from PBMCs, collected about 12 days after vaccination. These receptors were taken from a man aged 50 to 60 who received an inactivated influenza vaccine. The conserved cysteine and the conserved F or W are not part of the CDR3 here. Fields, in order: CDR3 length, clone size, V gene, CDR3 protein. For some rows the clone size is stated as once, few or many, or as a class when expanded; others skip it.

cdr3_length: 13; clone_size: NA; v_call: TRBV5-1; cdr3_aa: ASSLGTSGTYEQF
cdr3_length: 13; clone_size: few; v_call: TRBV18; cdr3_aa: ASSPPGQGFGELF
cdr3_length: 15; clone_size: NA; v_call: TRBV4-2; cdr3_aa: ASSQDAIGASYNEQF
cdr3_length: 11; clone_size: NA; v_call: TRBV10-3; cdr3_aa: AISAGRAYGYT
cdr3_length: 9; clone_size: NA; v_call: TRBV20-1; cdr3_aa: SARGDSPLH
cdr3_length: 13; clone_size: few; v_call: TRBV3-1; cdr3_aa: ASSREGTLNTEAF
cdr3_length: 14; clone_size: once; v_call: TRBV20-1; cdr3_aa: SACPTSDPSTDTQY
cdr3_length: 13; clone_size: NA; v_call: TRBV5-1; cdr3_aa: ASSLYPTGSYEQY
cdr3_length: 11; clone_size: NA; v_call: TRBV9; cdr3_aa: ASSYGQGTEAF
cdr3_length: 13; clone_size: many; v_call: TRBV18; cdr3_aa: ASSPRGSYTGELF
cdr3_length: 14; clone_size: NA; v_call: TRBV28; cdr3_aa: ASAGTGDSGANVLT
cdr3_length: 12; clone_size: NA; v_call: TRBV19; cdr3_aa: ASRPGQGLGTQY
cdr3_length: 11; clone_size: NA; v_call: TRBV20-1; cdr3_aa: SATLRGGTEAF
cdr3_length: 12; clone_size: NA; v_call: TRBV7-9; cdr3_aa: ASSSKFTGNEQF
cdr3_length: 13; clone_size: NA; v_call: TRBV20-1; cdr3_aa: SASKGSREHSPLH
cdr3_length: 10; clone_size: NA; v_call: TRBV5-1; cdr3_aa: ASSLSEETQY
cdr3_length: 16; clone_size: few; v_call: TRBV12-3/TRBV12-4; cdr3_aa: ASSLSFRAGASKNIQY
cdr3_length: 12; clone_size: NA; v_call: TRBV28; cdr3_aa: ASSLGTSFDEQY
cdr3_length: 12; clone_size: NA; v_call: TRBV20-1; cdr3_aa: SARVSRGGETQY
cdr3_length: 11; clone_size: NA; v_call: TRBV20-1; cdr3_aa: SARADRGHKLF
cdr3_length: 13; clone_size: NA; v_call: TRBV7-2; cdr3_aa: ASSPSRDTSYEQY
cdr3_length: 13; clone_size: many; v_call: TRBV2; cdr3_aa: ASVRDSLSTDTQY
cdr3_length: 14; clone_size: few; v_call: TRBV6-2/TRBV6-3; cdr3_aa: ASSPGGATSTDTQY
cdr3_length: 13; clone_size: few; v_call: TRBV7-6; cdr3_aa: ASSARRGRVSPLH
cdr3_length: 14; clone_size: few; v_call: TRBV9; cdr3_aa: ASSVTGTGSTDTQY
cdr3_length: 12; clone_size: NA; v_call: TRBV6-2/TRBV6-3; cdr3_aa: ASCRDGKYNEQF
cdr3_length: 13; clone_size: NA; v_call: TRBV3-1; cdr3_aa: ASSQGTLNRETQY
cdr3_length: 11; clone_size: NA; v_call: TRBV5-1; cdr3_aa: ASSNGGGDTQY
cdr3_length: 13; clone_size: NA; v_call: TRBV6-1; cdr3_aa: ASSRGTHIAYEQY
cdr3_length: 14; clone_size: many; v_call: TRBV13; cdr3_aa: ASSLGPGTGFKEQF
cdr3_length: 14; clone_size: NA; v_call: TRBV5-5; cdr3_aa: ASSSLGSWTGNTIY
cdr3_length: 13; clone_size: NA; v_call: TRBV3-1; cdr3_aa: ASSQLATSHNEQF
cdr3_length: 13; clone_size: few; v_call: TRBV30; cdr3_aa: AWSVGGHSNQPQH
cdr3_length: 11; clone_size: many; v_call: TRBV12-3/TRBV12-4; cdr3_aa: ASSFSGNYGYT
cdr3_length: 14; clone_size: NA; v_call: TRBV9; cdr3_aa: ASSGGAGRVGDEQF
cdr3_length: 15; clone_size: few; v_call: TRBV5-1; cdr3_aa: ASSSHDSGGGGNEQF
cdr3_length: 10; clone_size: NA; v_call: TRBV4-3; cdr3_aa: ASSHRGETQY
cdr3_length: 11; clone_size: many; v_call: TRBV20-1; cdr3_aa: SASRASYNEQF
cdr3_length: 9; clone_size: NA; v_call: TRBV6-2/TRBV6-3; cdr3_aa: ASSLWGEQF
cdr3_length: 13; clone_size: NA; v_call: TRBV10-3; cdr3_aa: ATQDRSRNQETQY
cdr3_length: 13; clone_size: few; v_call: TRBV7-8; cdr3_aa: ASSLGLAGIDTQY
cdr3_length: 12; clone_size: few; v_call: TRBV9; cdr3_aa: ASSVGQGVDTQY
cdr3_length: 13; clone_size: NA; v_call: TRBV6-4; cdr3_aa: ASSEEVGSSYEQY
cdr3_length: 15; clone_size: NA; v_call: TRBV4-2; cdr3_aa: ASSQEGGARNTGELF
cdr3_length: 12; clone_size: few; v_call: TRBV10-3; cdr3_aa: AISWTNSYNEQF
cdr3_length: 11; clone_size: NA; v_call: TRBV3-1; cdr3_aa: ASSQDSGDTQY
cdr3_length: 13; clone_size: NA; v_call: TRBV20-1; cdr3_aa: SARGTGDRPDTQY
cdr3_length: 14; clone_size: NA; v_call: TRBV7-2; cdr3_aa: ASSPLGGGGSYEQY
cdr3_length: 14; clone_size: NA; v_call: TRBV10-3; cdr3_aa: AISESGSSGANVLT
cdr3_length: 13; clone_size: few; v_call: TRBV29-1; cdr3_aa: SVDGRAGGSDTQY
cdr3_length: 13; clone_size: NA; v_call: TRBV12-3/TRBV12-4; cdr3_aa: ASSLGQINGNTIY